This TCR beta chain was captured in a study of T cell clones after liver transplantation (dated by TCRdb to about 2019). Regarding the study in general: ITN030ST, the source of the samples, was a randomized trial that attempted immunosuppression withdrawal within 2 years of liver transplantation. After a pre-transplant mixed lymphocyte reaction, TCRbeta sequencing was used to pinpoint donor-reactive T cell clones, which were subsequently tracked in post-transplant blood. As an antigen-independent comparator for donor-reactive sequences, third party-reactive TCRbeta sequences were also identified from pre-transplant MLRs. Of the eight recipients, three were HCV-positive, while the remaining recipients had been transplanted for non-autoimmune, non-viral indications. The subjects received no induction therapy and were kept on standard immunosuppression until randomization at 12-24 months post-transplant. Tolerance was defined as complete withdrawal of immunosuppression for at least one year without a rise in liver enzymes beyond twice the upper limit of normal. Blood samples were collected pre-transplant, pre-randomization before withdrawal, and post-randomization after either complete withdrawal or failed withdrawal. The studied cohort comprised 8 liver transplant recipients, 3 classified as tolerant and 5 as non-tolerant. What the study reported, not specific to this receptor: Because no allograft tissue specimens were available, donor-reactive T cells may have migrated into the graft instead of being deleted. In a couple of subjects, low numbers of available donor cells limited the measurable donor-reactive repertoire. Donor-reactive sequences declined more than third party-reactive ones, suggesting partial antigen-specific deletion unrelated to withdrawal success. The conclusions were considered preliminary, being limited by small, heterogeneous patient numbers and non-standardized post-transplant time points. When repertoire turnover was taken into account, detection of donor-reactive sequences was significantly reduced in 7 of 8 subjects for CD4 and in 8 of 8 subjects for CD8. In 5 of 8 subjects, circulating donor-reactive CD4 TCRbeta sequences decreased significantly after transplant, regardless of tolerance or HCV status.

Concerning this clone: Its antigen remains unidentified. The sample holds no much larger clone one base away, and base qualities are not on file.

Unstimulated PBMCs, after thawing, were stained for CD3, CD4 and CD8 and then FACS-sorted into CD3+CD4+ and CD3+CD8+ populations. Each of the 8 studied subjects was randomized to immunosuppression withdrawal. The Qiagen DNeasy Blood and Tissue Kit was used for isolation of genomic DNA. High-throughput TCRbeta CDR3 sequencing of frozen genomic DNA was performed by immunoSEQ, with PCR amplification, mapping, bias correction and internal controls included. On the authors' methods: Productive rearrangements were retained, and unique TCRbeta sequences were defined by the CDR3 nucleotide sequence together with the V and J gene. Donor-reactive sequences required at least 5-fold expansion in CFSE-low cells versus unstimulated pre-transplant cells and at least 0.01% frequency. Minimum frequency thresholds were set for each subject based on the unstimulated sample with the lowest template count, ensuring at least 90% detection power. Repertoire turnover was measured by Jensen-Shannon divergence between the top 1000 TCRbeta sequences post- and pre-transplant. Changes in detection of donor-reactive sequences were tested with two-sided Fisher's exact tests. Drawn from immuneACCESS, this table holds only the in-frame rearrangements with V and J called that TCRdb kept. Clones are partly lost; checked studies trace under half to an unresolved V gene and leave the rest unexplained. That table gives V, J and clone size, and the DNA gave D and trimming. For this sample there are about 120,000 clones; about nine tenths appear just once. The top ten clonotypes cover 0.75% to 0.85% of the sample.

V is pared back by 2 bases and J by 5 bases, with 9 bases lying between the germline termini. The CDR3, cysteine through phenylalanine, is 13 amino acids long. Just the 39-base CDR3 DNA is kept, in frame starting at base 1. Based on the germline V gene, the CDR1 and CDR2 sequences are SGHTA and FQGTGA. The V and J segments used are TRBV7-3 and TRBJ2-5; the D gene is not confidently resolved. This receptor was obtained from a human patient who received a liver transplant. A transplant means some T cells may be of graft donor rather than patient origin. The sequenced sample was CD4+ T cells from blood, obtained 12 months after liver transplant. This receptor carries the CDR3 CASSLSPGETQYF. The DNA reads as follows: TGTGCCAGCAGCTTATCCCCCGGGGAGACCCAGTACTTC.